This record looks at one T cell receptor (beta chain) sequence and its context. Methods used by the authors: Reference gene primer amplification gave nucleated cell count estimates. Sequencing used immunoSEQ multiplex PCR; TCRdb keeps in-frame clones, though not all of them. The V and J calls and the clone size are those of that table, but D and trimming were determined from the DNA. The table lists around 300,000 clones, approximately 89% of them singletons, with approximately 2.6% in the top ten. The data originate from a study of blood T cell repertoires in COVID-19. Overall study: Both acute and convalescent COVID-19 samples were obtained from the United States, Italy and Spain.

The CDR3 is made up of 12 amino acids. The germline CDR1 and CDR2 sequences are PRHDT and FYEKMQ (reference sequence). Trimming cost V 5 bases and J 15 bases; bases outside gene matches: 7. Recruitment covered roughly 22 US areas and drew participants whose ages spanned roughly 18 to 95 years. All recovered Cohort 3 donors got two negative PCRs, got clearance, or saw symptom resolution. V and J are TRBV13 and TRBJ2-1; TRBD1 agrees at 10 bases. Sequences were obtained from PBMCs or T cells enriched from blood (not recorded which). This sequence was found in a woman younger than 35 who had recovered from COVID-19. The CDR3 DNA sequence: TGTGCCAGCAGCACCTCGGGACAGGGGACGTTCTTC. Its protein is CASSTSGQGTFF.